This note documents a single T cell receptor beta chain sequence. Its cognate antigen is unknown. Isolated RNA was reverse transcribed into cDNA used as the sequencing template. Repertoires were generated with immunoSEQ multiplex PCR, while TCRdb's copy carries only in-frame clones and drops some. This table has 200,000 or so clones, about three fifths appearing once. Investigators sorted PBMCs to obtain both CD4+ and CD8+ T cells. Germline-derived CDR1 and CDR2 are SGHNT and YYREEE (reference sequence). Trimming cost V 1 base and J 8 bases; bases outside gene matches: 3. The CDR3 has 13 residues. This record belongs to a study of CD8+ T cells in alopecia areata. Study-level information: Tofacitinib was taken orally by treated patients, and the dose was 5 to 10 mg twice daily. Study-level results: Resident alphabeta T-cell populations of normal skin are likewise subject to sequencing in scalp samples. TCR sharing was clearer in mice than between patients, perhaps partly owing to patient HLA diversity.

V gene TRBV5-4 combines with J gene TRBJ2-1; 7 nucleotides agree with TRBD1. The sequence came from a human donor with alopecia areata. Specimen: CD4+ T cells sorted from blood, collected at week 0. The CDR3 loop is CASSLTGADEQFF. For the CDR3, the DNA is TGTGCCAGCAGCTTGACAGGGGCCGATGAGCAGTTCTTC.